This T cell receptor (beta chain) was retrieved from a study of Tregs in tolerant kidney transplant recipients. The germline V and J ends were trimmed by 1 base and 6 bases, with 19 bases remaining between them. Germline assignment: CDR1 SGHRS and CDR2 YFSETQ. This CDR3 has 16 amino acids. About this clone: The read ends 3 residues shy of where the CDR3 ends; the end is completed using the germline J gene.

Using immunoSEQ multiplex PCR, the repertoire was profiled, and TCRdb retains in-frame clones only, with some absent. The repertoire shows tens of thousands of clones; the top ten hold about 0.83%. The chain carries TRBV5-1 and TRBJ1-2, with D perhaps matching TRBD1 (5 bases). The clonotype comes from a human donor who received a combined kidney and bone marrow transplant. The source material was CD4+ T cells from blood, sampled before the transplant. The CDR3 sequence: CASSLWFSSQGNGYTF. The CDR3 DNA, read in part, is TGCGCCAGCAGCTTGTGGTTTTCGTCGCAGGGAAATGGC.